At least ten counts were recorded for the clone carrying this T cell receptor (beta chain). V was cut by 4 bases and J by 5 bases, with 18 bases left in between. The CDR3 totals 15 residues. From germline, CDR1 is SGHTS and CDR2 YDEGEE. The data derive from a study of CD8+CD57+ T cells in acquired aplastic anemia. Genomic DNA was employed as the template in profiling TCR beta VDJ and CDR3. TCRdb itself ran the reads through MiXCR, one entry per CDR3 protein. This repertoire shows 300,000 or so distinct CDR3 sequences, 55% to 65% found once; its top ten account for less than 10%. The receptor was isolated from a human donor with severe aplastic anemia or a healthy control (not recorded which). This sequence joins TRBV5-8 and TRBJ2-5, with D possibly being TRBD2 (6 bases). Input material: sorted CD4+, CD8+, or CD8+CD57+ T cells (not recorded which) from PBMCs. CDR3 loop: CASSIGDQAGETQYF. CDR3 DNA sequence: TGTGCCAGCAGCATCGGGGACCAGGCGGGGGAGACCCAGTACTTC.